This T cell receptor (beta chain) was obtained from a study of regulatory T cells in long-lasting Graves disease. About the study: Antithyroid drug use was under 3 months in newly diagnosed Graves' patients.

Time point denoted: newly diagnosed GD, antithyroid drugs for less than 3 months. PBMC-derived RNA was used for the TCR library. CDR1 and CDR2 (germline): SGHKS, YYEKEE (reference sequence). V was trimmed by 6 bases and J by 9 bases, leaving 34 bases between them. The CDR3 is 18 residues long. In building TCR beta libraries, iRepertoire HTBI primers were used together with Arm-PCR of CDR3 regions. TCRdb ran MiXCR on the multiplex PCR reads and lists one entry per CDR3 protein. This table has about 240,000 distinct CDR3 sequences, just over 20% appearing once. This clonotype came up many times. Sequencing used peripheral blood mononuclear cells (PBMCs), obtained at new diagnosis, from a patient treated with antithyroid drugs. The origin of this receptor is a female donor with Graves disease. The gene calls are TRBV5-5 and TRBJ2-7; D might be TRBD1 (6 bases). The CDR3 DNA follows: TGTGCCAGCACGACAACAGGGAGCTTTAGGGATCGAAGCTGGGGGCAGTACTTC. This translates into CASTTTGSFRDRSWGQYF.